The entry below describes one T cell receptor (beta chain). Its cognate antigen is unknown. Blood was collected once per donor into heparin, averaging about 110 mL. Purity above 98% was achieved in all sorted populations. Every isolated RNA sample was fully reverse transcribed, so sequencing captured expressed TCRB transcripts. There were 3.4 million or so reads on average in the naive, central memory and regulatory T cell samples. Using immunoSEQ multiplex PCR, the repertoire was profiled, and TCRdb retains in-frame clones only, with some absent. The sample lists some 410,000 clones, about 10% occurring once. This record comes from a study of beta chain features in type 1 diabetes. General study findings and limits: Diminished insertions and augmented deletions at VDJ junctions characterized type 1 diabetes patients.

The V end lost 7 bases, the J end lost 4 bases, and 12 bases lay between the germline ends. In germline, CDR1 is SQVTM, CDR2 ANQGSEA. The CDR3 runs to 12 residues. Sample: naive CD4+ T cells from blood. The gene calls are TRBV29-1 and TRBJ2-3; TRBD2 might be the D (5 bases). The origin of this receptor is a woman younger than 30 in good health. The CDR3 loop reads CSAGVRSDTQYF. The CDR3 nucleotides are TGCAGCGCCGGGGTTAGGTCAGATACGCAGTATTTT.